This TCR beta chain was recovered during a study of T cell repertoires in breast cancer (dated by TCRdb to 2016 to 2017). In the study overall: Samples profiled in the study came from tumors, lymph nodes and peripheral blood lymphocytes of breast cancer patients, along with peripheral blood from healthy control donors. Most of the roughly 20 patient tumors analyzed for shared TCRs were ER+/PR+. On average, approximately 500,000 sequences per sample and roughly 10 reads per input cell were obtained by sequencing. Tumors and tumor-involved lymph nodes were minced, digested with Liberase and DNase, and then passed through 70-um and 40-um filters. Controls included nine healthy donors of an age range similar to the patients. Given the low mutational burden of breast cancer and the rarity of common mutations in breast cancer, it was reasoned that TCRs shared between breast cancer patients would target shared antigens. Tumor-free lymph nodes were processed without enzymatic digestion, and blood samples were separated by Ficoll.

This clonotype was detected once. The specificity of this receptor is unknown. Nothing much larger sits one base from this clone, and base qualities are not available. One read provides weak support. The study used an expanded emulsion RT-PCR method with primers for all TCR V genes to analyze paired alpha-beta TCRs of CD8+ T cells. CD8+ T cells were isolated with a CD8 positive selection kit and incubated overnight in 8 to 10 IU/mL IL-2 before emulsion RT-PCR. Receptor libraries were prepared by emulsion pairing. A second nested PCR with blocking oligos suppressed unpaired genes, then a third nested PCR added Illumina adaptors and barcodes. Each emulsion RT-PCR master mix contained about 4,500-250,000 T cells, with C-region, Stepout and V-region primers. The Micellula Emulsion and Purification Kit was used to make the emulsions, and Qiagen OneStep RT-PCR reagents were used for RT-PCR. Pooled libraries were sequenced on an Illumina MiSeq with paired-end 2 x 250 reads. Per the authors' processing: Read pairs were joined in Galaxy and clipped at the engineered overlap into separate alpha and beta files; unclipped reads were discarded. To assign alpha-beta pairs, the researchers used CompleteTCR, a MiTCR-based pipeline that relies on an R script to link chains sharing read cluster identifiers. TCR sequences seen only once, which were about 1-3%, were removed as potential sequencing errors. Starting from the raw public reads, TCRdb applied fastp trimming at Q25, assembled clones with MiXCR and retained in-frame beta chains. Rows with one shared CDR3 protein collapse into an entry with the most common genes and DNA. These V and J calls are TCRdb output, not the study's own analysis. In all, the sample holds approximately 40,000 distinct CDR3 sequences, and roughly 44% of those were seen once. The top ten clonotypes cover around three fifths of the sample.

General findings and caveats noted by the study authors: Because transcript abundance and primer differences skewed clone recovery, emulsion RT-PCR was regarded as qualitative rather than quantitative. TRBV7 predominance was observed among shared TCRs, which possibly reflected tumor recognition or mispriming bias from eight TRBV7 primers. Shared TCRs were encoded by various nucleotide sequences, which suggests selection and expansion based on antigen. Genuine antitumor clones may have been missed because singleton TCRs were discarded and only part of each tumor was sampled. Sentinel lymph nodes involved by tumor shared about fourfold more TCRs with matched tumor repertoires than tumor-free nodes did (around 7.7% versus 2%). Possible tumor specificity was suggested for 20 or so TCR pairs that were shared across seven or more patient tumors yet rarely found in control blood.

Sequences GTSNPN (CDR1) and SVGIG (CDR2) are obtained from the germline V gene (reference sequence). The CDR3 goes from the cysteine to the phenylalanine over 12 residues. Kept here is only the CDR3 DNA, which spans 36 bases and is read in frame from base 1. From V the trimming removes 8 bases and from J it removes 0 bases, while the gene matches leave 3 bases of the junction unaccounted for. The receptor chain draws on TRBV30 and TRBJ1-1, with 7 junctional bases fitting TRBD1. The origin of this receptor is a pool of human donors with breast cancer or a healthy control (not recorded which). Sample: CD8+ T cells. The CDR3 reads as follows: CAKGAVNTEAFF. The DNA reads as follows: TGTGCCAAGGGGGCAGTGAACACTGAAGCTTTCTTT.